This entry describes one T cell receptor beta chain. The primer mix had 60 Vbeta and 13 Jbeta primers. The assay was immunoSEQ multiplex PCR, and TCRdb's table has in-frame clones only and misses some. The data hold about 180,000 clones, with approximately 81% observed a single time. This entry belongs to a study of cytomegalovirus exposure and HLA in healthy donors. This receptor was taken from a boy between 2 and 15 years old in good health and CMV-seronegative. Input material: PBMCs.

The CDR3 sequence is CASSPRGQDYNEQFF. The DNA for the CDR3 is TGTGCCAGCAGTCCCAGGGGACAGGACTACAATGAGCAGTTCTTC. The chain has TRBV7-9 and TRBJ2-1, with 8 bases fitting TRBD1. The CDR3 has 15 residues. Germline loops: CDR1 SEHNR, CDR2 FQNEAQ (reference sequence). V lost 6 bases to trimming and J lost 3 bases; unmatched junction nucleotides: 7.